This TCR beta chain was identified during a study of T-cell reconstitution after alpha-beta-depleted transplantation in children. The TCRbeta library was prepared with unique molecular identifiers. TCRdb itself ran the PCR reads through MiXCR, one entry per CDR3 protein. Of about 980,000 distinct CDR3 sequences in the sample, roughly 31% were seen once. The germline V gene encodes CDR1 DFQATT and CDR2 SNEGSKA (reference sequence). Trimming stripped 6 bases from V and 4 bases from J, with 11 bases between. The CDR3 loop spans 12 amino acids. This chain links TRBV20-1 with TRBJ2-3; D unclear. This TCR was sampled from a boy in the first two years of life who had a stem cell transplant for SCID, so the T cells may come from the graft donor. Sequences were derived from PBMCs, mostly from graft donor cells, sampled 360 days after TCRalphabeta/CD19-depleted stem cell transplant. The CDR3 is CSAQVGPDTQYF. CDR3 nucleotides: TGCAGTGCCCAGGTCGGCCCAGATACGCAGTATTTT.